This is a list of T cell receptor beta chains from one sample in a study of T cells after yellow fever vaccination. TCRdb called the 5' RACE reads again in MiXCR, with one record for every CDR3 protein. The repertoire includes a few hundred thousand distinct CDR3 sequences, about 7.1% of them detected once, and around 0.9% sits in the top ten. This specimen consisted of CD4+ T cells sorted from PBMCs, obtained 15 days after the yellow fever booster vaccination. The source of these receptors is a man aged 25-45 years who received the YFV17D yellow fever vaccine. CDR3s include the opening cysteine and the closing phenylalanine or tryptophan. The order of the fields is J gene, D gene, V gene, clone size, CDR3 DNA, CDR3 protein. D genes are given only for firm matches. Some rows have no size entry. The others give once, few or many, or a class for an expanded clone.

TRBJ2-7	TRBD1	TRBV7-2	.	TGTGCCAGCAGCCGGGACAGGGAGGGCGAGCAGTACTTC	CASSRDREGEQYF
TRBJ2-1	TRBD2	TRBV5-3	.	TGTGCCAGAAGCTTGGCGGCTAGCGGGAGGGCCTGGGATGAGCAGTTCTTC	CARSLAASGRAWDEQFF
TRBJ2-7	.	TRBV15	.	TGTGCCACCAGCAGGGTCGGCGGCTCCTACGAGCAGTACTTC	CATSRVGGSYEQYF
TRBJ2-7	TRBD2	TRBV7-8	few	TGTGCCAGCAGCTTATTGGAGCGGGACCCACCTTACGAGCAGTACTTC	CASSLLERDPPYEQYF
TRBJ2-5	.	TRBV20-1	.	TGCAGTTCTGGGGAACTCTACCAAGAGACCCAGTACTTC	CSSGELYQETQYF
TRBJ2-7	.	TRBV27	many	TGTGCCAGCAGTTTATCCCACAGTTACTACGAGCAGTACTTC	CASSLSHSYYEQYF
TRBJ2-3	.	TRBV20-1	many	TGCAGTGCTAGAGGGGGAACTAGGGAGCGAGCCACAGATACGCAGTATTTT	CSARGGTRERATDTQYF
TRBJ1-3	.	TRBV4-2	.	TGTGCCAGCAGCCAAGAGACGGCCGGTGGAAACACCATATATTTT	CASSQETAGGNTIYF
TRBJ1-1	.	TRBV7-9	few	TGTGCCAGCAGCTTAGGGGCAGGGCGCGGAATACTAGCTTTCTTT	CASSLGAGRGILAFF
TRBJ2-7	TRBD1	TRBV7-9	many	TGTGCCAGCAGCTTATCGACAGGGGTCGAGCAGTACTTC	CASSLSTGVEQYF